This TCR beta chain was sequenced during a study of T cell responses to AZD1222 COVID-19 vaccine. Only in-frame clones appear in the TCRdb table, and some are missing; sequencing was by immunoSEQ multiplex PCR. Of 150,000 to 200,000 clones listed, 92% were seen once; the top ten hold 1.3%. This CDR3 comprises 13 residues. Trimming took off 3 bases at V and 8 bases at J, with 16 bases between the two ends. Germline lookup yields CDR1 GTSNPN and CDR2 SVGIG (reference sequence). The chain joins TRBV30 to TRBJ1-2, with D possibly matching TRBD1 (6 bases). Here the sequenced sample was peripheral blood, taken 28 days after the second AZD1222 dose. The sequence was obtained from an adult who received the AZD1222 COVID-19 vaccine. The CDR3 sequence: CAWRIGGARGYTF. For the CDR3, the DNA is TGTGCCTGGAGGATAGGGGGGGCGAGAGGCTACACCTTC. Combining the CDR3 with reference TRBV30 and TRBJ1-2 gives the whole variable domain SQTIHQWPATLVQPVGSPLSLECTVEGTSNPNLYWYRQAAGRGLQLLFYSVGIGQISSEVPQNLSASRPQDRQFILSSKKLLLSDSGFYLCAWRIGGARGYTFGSGTRLTVV.